One sample yielded the 6 T cell receptor beta chains listed below, sequenced in a study of CD8+CD57+ T cells in acquired aplastic anemia. In patients chosen for sequencing, flow cytometry had shown CD8+CD57+ cell expansion. TCR beta VDJ and CDR3 profiling used genomic DNA as template. TCRdb re-called the reads through MiXCR, storing one row per CDR3 protein. The sample includes approximately 160,000 distinct CDR3 sequences, more than 45% of them seen just once. The sample consisted of sorted CD4+, CD8+, or CD8+CD57+ T cells (not recorded which) from PBMCs. The receptors shown here come from a human donor with aplastic anemia.

This clonotype was counted many times. The V call is TRBV11-3, the J call TRBJ1-1; D might be TRBD1 (5 bases). This CDR3 comprises 14 residues. Trimming cost V 5 bases and J 3 bases, with 13 bases left between them. Germline V gene data show CDR1 as SGHNT and CDR2 as YENEEA. CDR3 sequence: CASSLRRQYTEAFF. The CDR3 DNA is TGTGCCAGCAGCCTTAGGCGACAGTACACTGAAGCTTTCTTT. Drawing the rest from reference TRBV11-3 and TRBJ1-1, the complete variable domain is EAGVVQSPRYKIIEKKQPVAFWCNPISGHNTLYWYLQNLGQGPELLIRYENEEAVDDSQLPKDRFSAERLKGVDSTLKIQPAELGDSAVYLCASSLRRQYTEAFFGQGTRLTVV.

J is TRBJ2-1 and V is TRBV15; 10 bases are shared with TRBD2. The CDR3 sequence is 15 residues long. Germline V gene lookup returns CDR1 LNHNV and CDR2 YYDKDF (reference sequence). J gave up 8 bases and V 2 bases, and 6 bases lay outside the gene matches. CDR3 bases: TGTGCCACCAGCAGAACTAGCGGGATTTTCGATGAGCAGTTCTTC. It encodes CATSRTSGIFDEQFF.

This clonotype was seen only once. CDR3 sequence: CASSTGPHETQYF. The CDR3 region has the DNA TGTGCCAGCAGTACAGGGCCCCACGAGACCCAGTACTTC. The rearrangement joins TRBV2 to TRBJ2-5; D is possibly TRBD1 (6 bases). The CDR3 is 13 residues long. V was trimmed by 5 bases and J by 5 bases, leaving 12 bases between them. Germline V CDR1 and CDR2: SNHLY, FYNNEI.

This clonotype was recorded only once. Compared with germline, one end of the junction differs, possibly owing to a read error. The chain uses TRBV5-3 and TRBJ1-5; no reliable D call. TRBV5-3 is an open reading frame, and its role is uncertain. The CDR3 consists of 13 residues. As DNA, the CDR3 is TGTGCCAGCAGCTCCACTACGGATCAGCCCCAGCATTTT. This sequence encodes CASSSTTDQPQHF.

This clonotype was observed at least ten times. The rearrangement joins TRBV9 to TRBJ2-1; 8 nucleotides match TRBD2. Trimming cost V 4 bases and J 7 bases; bases outside gene matches: 10. CDR1 is SGDLS, CDR2 YYNGEE, per germline. The CDR3 runs 15 residues. In nucleotides, the CDR3 is TGTGCCAGCAGCCCAGGGCCGAGCGGGAGAAATGAGCAGTTCTTC. Protein product: CASSPGPSGRNEQFF.

Regarding this clonotype: With a much larger clone just one base away, this may be a read error. This chain connects TRBV14 to TRBJ1-4, with no clear D. CDR1 SGHDN and CDR2 FVKESK come from the germline V gene. CDR3 size: 16 residues. In DNA, the CDR3 is TGTGCCAGCAGCCAAATGGGCTGGGGAACTAATGAAGAACTGTTTTTT. Protein product: CASSQMGWGTNEELFF.